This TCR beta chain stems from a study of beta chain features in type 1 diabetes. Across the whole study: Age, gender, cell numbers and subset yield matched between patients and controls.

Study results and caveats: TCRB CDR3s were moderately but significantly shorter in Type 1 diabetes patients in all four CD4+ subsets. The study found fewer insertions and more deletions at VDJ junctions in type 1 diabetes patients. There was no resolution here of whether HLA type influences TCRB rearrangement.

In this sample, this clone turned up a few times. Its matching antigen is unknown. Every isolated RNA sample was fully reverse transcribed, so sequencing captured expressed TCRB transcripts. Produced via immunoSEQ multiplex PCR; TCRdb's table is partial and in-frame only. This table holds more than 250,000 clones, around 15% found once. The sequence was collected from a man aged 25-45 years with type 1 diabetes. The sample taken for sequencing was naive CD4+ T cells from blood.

CDR3 sequence reads: CASSLGAGSSYNEQFF. CDR3 sequence (DNA): TGCGCCAGCAGCTTGGGAGCGGGAAGCTCCTACAATGAGCAGTTCTTC. J is TRBJ2-1 and V is TRBV5-1; the match to TRBD2 covers 7 bases. The CDR3 spans 16 residues. V was pared by 0 bases and J by 0 bases, with 3 bases of the junction left unmatched. The germline gives CDR1 SGHRS, CDR2 YFSETQ.